This T cell receptor beta chain originates from a study of blood T cell repertoires in COVID-19. Study-wide context: Whether acute or convalescent, the COVID-19 samples came from the United States, Italy and Spain. PBMCs, B-cell-depleted T cells, or T cells provided the cDNA or gDNA that made up the material.

Trimming took 1 base from V and 1 from J, leaving 7 bases between them. Germline CDR1 and CDR2: SGHTA and FQGTGA. The CDR3 runs to 14 residues. Assay: immunoSEQ multiplex PCR; the TCRdb copy retains only in-frame clones and omits some. The table lists roughly 110,000 clones, approximately 80% of them singletons. The source of this sequence is an older woman with acute or convalescent COVID-19. The sample taken for sequencing was peripheral blood. The chain combines TRBV7-3 with TRBJ1-1; D gene ambiguous. Written as DNA, the CDR3 is TGTGCCAGCAGCTTAATGCCAGGGAACACTGAAGCTTTCTTT. Amino acids: CASSLMPGNTEAFF.